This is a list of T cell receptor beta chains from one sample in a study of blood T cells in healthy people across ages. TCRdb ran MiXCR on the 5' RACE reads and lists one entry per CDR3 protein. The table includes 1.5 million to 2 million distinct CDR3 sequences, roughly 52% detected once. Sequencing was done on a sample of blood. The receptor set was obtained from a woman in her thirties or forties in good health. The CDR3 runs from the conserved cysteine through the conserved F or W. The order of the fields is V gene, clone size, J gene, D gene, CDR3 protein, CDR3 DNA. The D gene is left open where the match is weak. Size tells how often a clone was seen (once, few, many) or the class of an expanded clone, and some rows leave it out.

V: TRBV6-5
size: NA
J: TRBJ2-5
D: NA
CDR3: CASIPHKQRETQYF
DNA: TGTGCCAGCATCCCTCATAAGCAAAGGGAGACCCAGTACTTC

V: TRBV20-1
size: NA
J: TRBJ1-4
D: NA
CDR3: CSARSWIANEKLFF
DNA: TGCAGTGCTAGATCATGGATAGCTAATGAAAAACTGTTTTTT

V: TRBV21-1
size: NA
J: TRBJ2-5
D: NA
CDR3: CASSPDGRNNEQYF
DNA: TGTGCCAGCAGCCCGGACGGGAGGAACAATGAGCAGTACTTC

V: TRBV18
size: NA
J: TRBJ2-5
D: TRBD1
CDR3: CASSLLPGQGVRETQYF
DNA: TGTGCCAGCTCACTTCTACCGGGACAGGGAGTGCGAGAGACCCAGTACTTC

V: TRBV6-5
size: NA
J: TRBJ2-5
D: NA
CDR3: CASSYPVWQGKETQYF
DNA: TGTGCCAGCAGTTACCCGGTTTGGCAGGGAAAGGAGACCCAGTACTTC

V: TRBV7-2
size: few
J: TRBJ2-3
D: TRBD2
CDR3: CASSSTSVLDTQYF
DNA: TGTGCCAGCAGCTCCACTAGCGTTCTGGATACGCAGTATTTT

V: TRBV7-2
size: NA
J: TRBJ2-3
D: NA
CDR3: CASSLGSAVDTQYF
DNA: TGTGCCAGCAGCTTAGGTAGCGCCGTGGATACGCAGTATTTT

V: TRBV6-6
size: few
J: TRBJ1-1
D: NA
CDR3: CASSYSGGLGGGAFF
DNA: TGTGCCAGCAGTTACTCAGGGGGGTTGGGGGGGGGAGCTTTCTTT

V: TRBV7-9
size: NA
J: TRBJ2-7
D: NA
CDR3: CASSLAFLGDEQYF
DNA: TGTGCCAGCAGCTTAGCCTTCCTGGGGGACGAGCAGTACTTC

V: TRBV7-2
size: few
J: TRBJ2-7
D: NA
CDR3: CASSSSRSLTEQYF
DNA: TGTGCCAGCAGCTCCTCCCGATCACTAACCGAGCAGTACTTC

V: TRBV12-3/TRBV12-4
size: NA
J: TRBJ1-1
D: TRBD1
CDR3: CASSFNRGMNTEAFF
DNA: TGTGCCAGCAGTTTTAACAGGGGGATGAACACTGAAGCTTTCTTT

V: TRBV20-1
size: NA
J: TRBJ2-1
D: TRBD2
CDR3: CSAPTSGGAIEQFF
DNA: TGCAGTGCCCCAACTAGCGGGGGGGCGATTGAGCAGTTCTTC

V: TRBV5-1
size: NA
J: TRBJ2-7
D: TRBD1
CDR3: CASSATGWYEQYF
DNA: TGCGCCAGCAGCGCGACAGGGTGGTACGAGCAGTACTTC

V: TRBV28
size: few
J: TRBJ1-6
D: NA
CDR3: CASSLISSYNSPLHF
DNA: TGTGCCAGCAGTTTAATCAGCTCCTATAATTCACCCCTCCACTTT

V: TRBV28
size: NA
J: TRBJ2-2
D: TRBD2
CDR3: CASKPQGAGLAGSGELFF
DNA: TGTGCCAGCAAACCACAGGGGGCTGGACTAGCGGGGTCCGGGGAGCTGTTTTTT

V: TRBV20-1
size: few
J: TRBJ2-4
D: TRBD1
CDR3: CSASDRGVKNIQYF
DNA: TGCAGTGCGTCCGACAGGGGCGTCAAAAACATTCAGTACTTC

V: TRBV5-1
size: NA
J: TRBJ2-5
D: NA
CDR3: CASSSEPSQETQYF
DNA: TGCGCCAGCAGTAGTGAACCCTCCCAAGAGACCCAGTACTTC

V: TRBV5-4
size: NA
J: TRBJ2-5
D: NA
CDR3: CASRPSEEVTQYF
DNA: TGTGCCAGCAGACCGTCCGAAGAGGTGACCCAGTACTTC

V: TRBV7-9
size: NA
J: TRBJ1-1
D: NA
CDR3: CASSLAPRNAEAFF
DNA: TGTGCCAGCAGCTTAGCACCCAGGAATGCTGAAGCTTTCTTT

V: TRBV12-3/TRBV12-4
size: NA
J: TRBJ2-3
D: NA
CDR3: CASSLMGGAVDTQYF
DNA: TGTGCCAGCAGTTTAATGGGGGGGGCGGTAGATACGCAGTATTTT

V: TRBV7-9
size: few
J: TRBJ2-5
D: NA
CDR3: CASSSTEKETQYF
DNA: TGTGCCAGCAGCTCGACAGAAAAAGAGACCCAGTACTTC

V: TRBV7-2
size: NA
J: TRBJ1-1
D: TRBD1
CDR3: CASSPSPRTGRTTEAFF
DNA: TGTGCCAGCAGCCCGAGCCCCCGGACAGGTCGAACCACTGAAGCTTTCTTT

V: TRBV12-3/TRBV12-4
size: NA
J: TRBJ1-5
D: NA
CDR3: CASSLTHPHQPQHF
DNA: TGTGCCAGCAGTTTAACCCACCCCCATCAGCCCCAGCATTTT

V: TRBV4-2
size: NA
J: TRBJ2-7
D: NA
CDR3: CASSHIPLRGTPYEQYF
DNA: TGTGCCAGCAGCCATATCCCCCTCCGGGGAACTCCCTACGAGCAGTACTTC